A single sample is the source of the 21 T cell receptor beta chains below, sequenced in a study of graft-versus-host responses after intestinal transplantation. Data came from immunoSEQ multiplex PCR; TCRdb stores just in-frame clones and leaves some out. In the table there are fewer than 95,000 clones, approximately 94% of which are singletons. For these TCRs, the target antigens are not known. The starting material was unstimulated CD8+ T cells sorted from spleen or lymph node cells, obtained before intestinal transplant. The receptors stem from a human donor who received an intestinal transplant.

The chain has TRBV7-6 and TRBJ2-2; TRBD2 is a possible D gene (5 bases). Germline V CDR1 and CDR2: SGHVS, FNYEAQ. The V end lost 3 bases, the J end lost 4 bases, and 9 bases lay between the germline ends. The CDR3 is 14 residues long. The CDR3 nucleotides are TGTGCCAGCAGCTTCGTCGGGGTCACCGGGGAGCTGTTTTTT. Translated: CASSFVGVTGELFF.

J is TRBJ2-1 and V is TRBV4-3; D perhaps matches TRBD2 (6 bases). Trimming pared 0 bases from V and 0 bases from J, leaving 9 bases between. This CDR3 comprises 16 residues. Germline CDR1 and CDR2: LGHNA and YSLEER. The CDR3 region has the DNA TGCGCCAGCAGCCAAGATTGGGGAGGCTCCTACAATGAGCAGTTCTTC. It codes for CASSQDWGGSYNEQFF.

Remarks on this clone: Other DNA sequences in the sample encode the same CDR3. The CDR3 DNA sequence: TGTGCCTGTCGGACAGGGGACGGAAGCAATCAGCCCCAGCATTTT. It specifies CACRTGDGSNQPQHF. This chain links TRBV30 with TRBJ1-5, with TRBD1 matching over 9 bases. CDR3 length: 15 residues. The V segment lost 6 bases and the J segment 1 base; nucleotides outside the gene matches: 7. CDR1 and CDR2 from the germline V gene are GTSNPN and SVGIG (reference sequence).

CDR3 DNA sequence: TGCGCCAGCAGCCTTGACAGAGAGGAGACCTCCTACGAGCAGTACTTC. It codes for CASSLDREETSYEQYF. This sequence joins TRBV4-3 and TRBJ2-7; a weak D match, TRBD1 (5 bases). V was trimmed by 4 bases and J by 0 bases, leaving 16 bases between them. The CDR3 length is 16 residues. The germline V gene has CDR1 LGHNA and CDR2 YSLEER.

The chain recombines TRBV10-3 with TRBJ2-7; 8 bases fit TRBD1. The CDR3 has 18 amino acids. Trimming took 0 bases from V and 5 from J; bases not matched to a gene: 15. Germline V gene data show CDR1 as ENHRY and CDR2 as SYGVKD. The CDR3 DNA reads TGTGCCATCAGTGAGTCGACTCCCGGACAGGGAATCTTGGACGAGCAGTACTTC. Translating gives CAISESTPGQGILDEQYF.

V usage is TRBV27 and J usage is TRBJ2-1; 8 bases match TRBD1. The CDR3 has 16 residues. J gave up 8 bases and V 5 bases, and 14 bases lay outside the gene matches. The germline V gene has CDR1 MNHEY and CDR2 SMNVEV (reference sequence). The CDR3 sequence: CASSNFGTGSLDEQFF. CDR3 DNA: TGTGCCAGCAGTAACTTCGGGACAGGTTCATTGGATGAGCAGTTCTTC.

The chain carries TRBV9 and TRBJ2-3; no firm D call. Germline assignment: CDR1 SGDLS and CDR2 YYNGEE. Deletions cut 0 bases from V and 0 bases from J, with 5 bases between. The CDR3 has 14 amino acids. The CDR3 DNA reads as TGTGCCAGCAGCGTAGTCGGGAGCACAGATACGCAGTATTTT. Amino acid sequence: CASSVVGSTDTQYF.

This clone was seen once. CDR3 amino acids: CASSEWLASRPDTQYF. The CDR3 DNA is TGCGCCAGCAGTGAATGGCTAGCGTCCCGCCCAGATACGCAGTATTTT. This chain joins TRBV10-2 and TRBJ2-3; perhaps TRBD2 as D (6 bases). Germline loops: CDR1 WSHSY, CDR2 SAAADI. The V and J ends lost 3 bases and 4 bases respectively, with 17 bases between them. The CDR3 has 16 amino acids.

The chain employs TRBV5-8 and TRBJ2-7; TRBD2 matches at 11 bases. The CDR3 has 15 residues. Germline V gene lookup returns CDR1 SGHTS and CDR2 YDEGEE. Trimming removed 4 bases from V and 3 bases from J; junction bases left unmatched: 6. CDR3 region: CASSEGLAGFYEQYF. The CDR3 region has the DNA TGTGCCAGCAGCGAAGGACTAGCGGGCTTCTACGAGCAGTACTTC.

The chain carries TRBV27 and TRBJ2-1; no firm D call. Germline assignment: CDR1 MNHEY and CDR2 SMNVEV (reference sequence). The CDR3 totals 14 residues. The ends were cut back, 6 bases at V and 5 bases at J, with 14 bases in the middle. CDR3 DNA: TGTGCCAGCAGCCCCCACCAGGCGAACAATGAGCAGTTCTTC. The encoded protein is CASSPHQANNEQFF.

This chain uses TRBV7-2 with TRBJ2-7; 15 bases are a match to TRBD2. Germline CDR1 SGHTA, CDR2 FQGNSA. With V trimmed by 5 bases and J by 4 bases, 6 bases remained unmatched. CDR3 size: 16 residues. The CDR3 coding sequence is TGTGCCAGCAGCGCGGGACTAGCGGGGGGCCGGTACGAGCAGTACTTC. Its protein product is CASSAGLAGGRYEQYF.

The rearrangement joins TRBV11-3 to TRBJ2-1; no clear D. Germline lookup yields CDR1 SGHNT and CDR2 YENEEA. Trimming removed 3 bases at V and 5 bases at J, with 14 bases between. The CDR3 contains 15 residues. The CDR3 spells CASSFRLDADNEQFF. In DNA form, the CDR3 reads TGTGCCAGCAGCTTTCGACTGGATGCAGACAATGAGCAGTTCTTC. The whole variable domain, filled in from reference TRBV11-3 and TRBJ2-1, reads EAGVVQSPRYKIIEKKQPVAFWCNPISGHNTLYWYLQNLGQGPELLIRYENEEAVDDSQLPKDRFSAERLKGVDSTLKIQPAELGDSAVYLCASSFRLDADNEQFFGPGTRLTVL.

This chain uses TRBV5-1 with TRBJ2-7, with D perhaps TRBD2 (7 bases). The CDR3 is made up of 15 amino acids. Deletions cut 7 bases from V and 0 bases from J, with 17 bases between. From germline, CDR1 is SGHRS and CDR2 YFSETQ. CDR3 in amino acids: CASSGGTLSSYEQYF. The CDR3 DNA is TGCGCCAGCTCCGGGGGGACACTGAGCTCCTACGAGCAGTACTTC.

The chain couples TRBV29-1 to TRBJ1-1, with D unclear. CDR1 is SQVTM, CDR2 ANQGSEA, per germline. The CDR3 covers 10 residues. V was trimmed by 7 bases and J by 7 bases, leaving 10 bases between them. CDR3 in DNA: TGCAGCGCATACGAGGGTGAAGCTTTCTTT. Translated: CSAYEGEAFF.

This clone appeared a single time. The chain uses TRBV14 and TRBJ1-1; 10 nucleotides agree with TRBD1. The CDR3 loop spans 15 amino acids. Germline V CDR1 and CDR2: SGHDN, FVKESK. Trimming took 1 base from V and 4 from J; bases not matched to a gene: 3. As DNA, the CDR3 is TGTGCCAGCAGCCAAGGGGACAGGGGAGGCACTGAAGCTTTCTTT. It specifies CASSQGDRGGTEAFF. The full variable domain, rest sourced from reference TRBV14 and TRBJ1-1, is EAGVTQFPSHSVIEKGQTVTLRCDPISGHDNLYWYRRVMGKEIKFLLHFVKESKQDESGMPNNRFLAERTGGTYSTLKVQPAELEDSGVYFCASSQGDRGGTEAFFGQGTRLTVV.

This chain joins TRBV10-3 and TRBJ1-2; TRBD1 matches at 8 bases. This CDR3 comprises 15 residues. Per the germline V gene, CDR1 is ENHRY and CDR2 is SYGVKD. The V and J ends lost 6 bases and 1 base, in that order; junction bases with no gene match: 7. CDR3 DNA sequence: TGTGCCATCAGGATGACAGGGGAGGTTAACTATGGCTACACCTTC. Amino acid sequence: CAIRMTGEVNYGYTF.

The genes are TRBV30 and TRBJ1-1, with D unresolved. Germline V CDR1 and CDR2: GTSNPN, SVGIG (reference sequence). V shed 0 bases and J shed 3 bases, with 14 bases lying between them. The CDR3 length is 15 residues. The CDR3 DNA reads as TGTGCCTGGAGTGTTTCGACAATCCGGTACACTGAAGCTTTCTTT. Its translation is CAWSVSTIRYTEAFF.

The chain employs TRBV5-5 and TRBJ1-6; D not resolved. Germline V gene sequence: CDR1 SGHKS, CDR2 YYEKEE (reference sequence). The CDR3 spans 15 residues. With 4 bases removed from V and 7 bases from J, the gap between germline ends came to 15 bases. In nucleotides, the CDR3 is TGTGCCAGCAGCGCGACAATCCCCCTGAATTCACCCCTCCACTTT. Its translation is CASSATIPLNSPLHF.

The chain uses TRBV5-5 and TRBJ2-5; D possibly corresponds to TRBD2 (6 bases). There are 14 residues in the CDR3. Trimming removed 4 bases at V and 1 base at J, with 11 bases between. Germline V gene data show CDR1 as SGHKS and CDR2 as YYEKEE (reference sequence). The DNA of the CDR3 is TGTGCCAGCAGCGGCTGGGACTTCCAAGAGACCCAGTACTTC. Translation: CASSGWDFQETQYF.

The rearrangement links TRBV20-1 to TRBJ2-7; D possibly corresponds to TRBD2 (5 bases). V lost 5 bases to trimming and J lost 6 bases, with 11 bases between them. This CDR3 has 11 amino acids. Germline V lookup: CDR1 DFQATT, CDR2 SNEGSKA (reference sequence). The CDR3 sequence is CSAAGLGEQYF. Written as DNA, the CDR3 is TGCAGTGCTGCGGGCCTGGGCGAGCAGTACTTC.

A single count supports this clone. For the CDR3, the DNA is TGCGCCAGCATCGAGACGGGGTACACTGAAGCTTTCTTT. This codes for CASIETGYTEAFF. The chain joins TRBV10-2 to TRBJ1-1; D unclear. CDR1 and CDR2 from the germline V gene are WSHSY and SAAADI. The V gene lost 7 bases and the J gene lost 3 bases, with 12 bases spanning the gap. CDR3 length: 13 residues.